The 10 T cell receptor beta chains presented below share a single source sample, sequenced in a study of blood T cell repertoires in COVID-19. Assay used: immunoSEQ multiplex PCR; TCRdb lists only in-frame clones, some missing. The sample carries about 270,000 clones, 70% to 90% recorded once. Sequencing input: PBMCs or T cells enriched from blood (not recorded which). These receptors were obtained from a woman in her 30s with acute COVID-19.

The V gene is TRBV7-6, the J gene TRBJ2-1; 7 positions match TRBD2. The CDR3 loop spans 14 amino acids. V was pared by 1 base and J by 9 bases, with 6 bases of the junction left unmatched. CDR1 is SGHVS, CDR2 FNYEAQ, per germline. Here the CDR3 reads CASSLGGGPTEQFF. The DNA of the CDR3 is TGTGCCAGCAGCTTAGGGGGAGGGCCAACTGAGCAGTTCTTC.

The chain employs TRBV28 and TRBJ2-1; D might be TRBD2 (5 bases). This CDR3 region has 14 residues. Germline V gene data show CDR1 as MDHEN and CDR2 as SYDVKM. Trimming stripped 5 bases from V and 9 bases from J, with 17 bases between. Here the CDR3 DNA reads TGTGCCAGCAGTCCAGCGGACGTTTCCAGTGAGCAGTTCTTC. This translates into CASSPADVSSEQFF.

This rearrangement joins TRBV19 to TRBJ1-1; maybe TRBD1 (6 bases). Trimming pared 5 bases from V and 5 bases from J, leaving 15 bases between. The CDR3 spans 14 residues. Germline-derived CDR1 and CDR2 are LNHDA and SQIVND (reference sequence). CDR3 amino acids: CASSPAGGRTEAFF. CDR3 in DNA: TGTGCCAGTAGTCCGGCTGGGGGCAGGACTGAAGCTTTCTTT. Filled out from reference TRBV19 and TRBJ1-1, the complete variable domain reads DGGITQSPKYLFRKEGQNVTLSCEQNLNHDAMYWYRQDPGQGLRLIYYSQIVNDFQKGDIAEGYSVSREKKESFPLTVTSAQKNPTAFYLCASSPAGGRTEAFFGQGTRLTVV.

This clone has only one observation. CDR3 amino acids: CASSQAVWDSEPNEQFF. The CDR3 DNA reads as TGTGCCAGCAGCCAGGCCGTGTGGGACTCCGAGCCCAATGAGCAGTTCTTC. The chain carries TRBV7-9 and TRBJ2-1; D may be TRBD2 (6 bases). Germline assignment: CDR1 SEHNR and CDR2 FQNEAQ (reference sequence). The CDR3 consists of 17 residues. Trimming took off 5 bases at V and 6 bases at J, with 23 bases between the two ends.

The rearrangement uses TRBV11-3 and TRBJ2-5, with D perhaps TRBD2 (6 bases). Germline CDR1 and CDR2: SGHNT and YENEEA. V was cut by 0 bases and J by 2 bases, with 25 bases left in between. CDR3 size: 20 residues. The CDR3 coding sequence is TGTGCCAGCAGCTTAGATCGGGGGACCCGGACCCCGCGTCCTCAAGAGACCCAGTACTTC. Translating it yields CASSLDRGTRTPRPQETQYF.

In this sample, this clone turned up once. This rearrangement joins TRBV7-9 to TRBJ2-7; 14 nucleotides agree with TRBD2. V lost 5 bases, J lost 6 bases, and 6 bases stayed unmatched. The germline V gene encodes CDR1 SEHNR and CDR2 FQNEAQ (reference sequence). CDR3 size: 15 residues. The CDR3 is CASSESGTSGSEQYF. In nucleotides, the CDR3 is TGTGCCAGCAGCGAATCGGGGACTAGCGGGAGCGAGCAGTACTTC.

The chain uses TRBV6-5 and TRBJ1-4; weak D call: TRBD1 (5 bases). Germline CDR1 reads MNHEY; CDR2 reads SVGAGI. The CDR3 contains 14 residues. Trimming took off 3 bases at V and 8 bases at J, with 13 bases between the two ends. This chain's CDR3 is CASSYSGKGEKLFF. CDR3 nucleotide sequence: TGTGCCAGCAGTTATTCAGGGAAAGGCGAAAAACTGTTTTTT.

CDR3 coding DNA: TGTGCCAGCAGCCCCGACAGCCCAAATGAAAAACTGTTTTTT. Protein product: CASSPDSPNEKLFF. The V call is TRBV27, the J call TRBJ1-4; possible D gene TRBD1, 5 bases. Per the germline V gene, CDR1 is MNHEY and CDR2 is SMNVEV (reference sequence). The CDR3 length is 14 residues. V was pared by 6 bases and J by 5 bases, with 13 bases between.

V gene TRBV28 combines with J gene TRBJ2-3; 8 nucleotides match TRBD2. The CDR3 has 17 amino acids. Trimming at V came to 3 bases and at J to 1 base, leaving 9 bases not matched to a gene. The germline V gene encodes CDR1 MDHEN and CDR2 SYDVKM. The CDR3 sequence: CASSLPAGGGGTDTQYF. In DNA, the CDR3 is TGTGCCAGCAGTTTGCCGGCGGGGGGCGGTGGCACAGATACGCAGTATTTT.

The J gene is TRBJ2-3, the V gene TRBV9, with TRBD2 matching 7 bases. Germline V gene data show CDR1 as SGDLS and CDR2 as YYNGEE. The CDR3 totals 15 residues. V lost 6 bases, J lost 5 bases, and 12 bases stayed unmatched. Here the CDR3 DNA reads TGTGCCAGCACCCAGGGAGGGAGGGCGGTAGATACGCAGTATTTT. This translates into CASTQGGRAVDTQYF.